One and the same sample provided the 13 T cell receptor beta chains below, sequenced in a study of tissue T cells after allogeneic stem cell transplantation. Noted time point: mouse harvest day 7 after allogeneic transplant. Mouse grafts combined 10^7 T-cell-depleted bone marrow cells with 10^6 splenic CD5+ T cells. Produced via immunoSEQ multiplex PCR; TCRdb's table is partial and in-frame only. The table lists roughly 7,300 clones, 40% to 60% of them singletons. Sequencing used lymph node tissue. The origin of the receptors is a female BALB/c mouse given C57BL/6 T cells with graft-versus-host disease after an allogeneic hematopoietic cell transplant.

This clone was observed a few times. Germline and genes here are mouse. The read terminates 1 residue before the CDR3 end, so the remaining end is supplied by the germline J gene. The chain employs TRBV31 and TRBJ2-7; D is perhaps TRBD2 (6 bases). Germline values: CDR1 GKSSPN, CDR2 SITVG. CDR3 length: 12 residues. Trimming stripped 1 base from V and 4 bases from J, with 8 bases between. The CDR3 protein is CAWSQWGYEQYF. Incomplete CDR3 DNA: TGTGCCTGGAGTCAATGGGGGTATGAACAGTAC.

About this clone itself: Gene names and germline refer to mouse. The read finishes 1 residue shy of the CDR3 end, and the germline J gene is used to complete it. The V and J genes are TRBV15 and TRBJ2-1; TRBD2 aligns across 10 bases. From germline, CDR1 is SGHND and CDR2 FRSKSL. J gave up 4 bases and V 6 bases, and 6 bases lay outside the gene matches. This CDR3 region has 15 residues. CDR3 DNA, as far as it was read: TGTGCCAGCAGACCTGGGGGGGCGAGGTATGCTGAGCAGTTC. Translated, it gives CASRPGGARYAEQF. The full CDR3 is CASRPGGARYAEQFF.

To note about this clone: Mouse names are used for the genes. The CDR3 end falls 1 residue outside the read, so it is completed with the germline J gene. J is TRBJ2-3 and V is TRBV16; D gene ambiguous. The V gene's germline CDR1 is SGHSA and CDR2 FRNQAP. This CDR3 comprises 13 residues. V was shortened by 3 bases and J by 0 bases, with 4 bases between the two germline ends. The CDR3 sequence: CASSFGSAETLYF. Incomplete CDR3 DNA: TGTGCAAGCAGCTTTGGAAGTGCAGAAACGCTGTAT.

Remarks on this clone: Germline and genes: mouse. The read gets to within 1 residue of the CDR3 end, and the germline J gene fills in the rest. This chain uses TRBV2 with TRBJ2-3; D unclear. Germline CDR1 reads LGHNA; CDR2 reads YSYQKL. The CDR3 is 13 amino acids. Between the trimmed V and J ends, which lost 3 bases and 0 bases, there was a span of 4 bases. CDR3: CASSQTSAETLYF. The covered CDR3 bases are TGTGCCAGCAGCCAGACAAGTGCAGAAACGCTGTAT.

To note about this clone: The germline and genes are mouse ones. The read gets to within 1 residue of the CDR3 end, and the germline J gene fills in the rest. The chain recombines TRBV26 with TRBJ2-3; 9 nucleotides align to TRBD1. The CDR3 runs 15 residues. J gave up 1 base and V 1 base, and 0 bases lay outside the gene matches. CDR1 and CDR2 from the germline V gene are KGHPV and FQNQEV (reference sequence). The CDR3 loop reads CASSLYRGRAETLYF. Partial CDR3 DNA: TGTGCCAGCAGTCTGTACAGGGGGCGTGCAGAAACGCTGTAT. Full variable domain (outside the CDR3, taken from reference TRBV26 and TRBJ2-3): NSKVIQTPRYLVKGQGQKAKMRCIPEKGHPVVFWYQQNKNNEFKFLINFQNQEVLQQIDMTEKRFSAECPSNSPCSLEIQSSEAGDSALYLCASSLYRGRAETLYFGSGTRLTVL.

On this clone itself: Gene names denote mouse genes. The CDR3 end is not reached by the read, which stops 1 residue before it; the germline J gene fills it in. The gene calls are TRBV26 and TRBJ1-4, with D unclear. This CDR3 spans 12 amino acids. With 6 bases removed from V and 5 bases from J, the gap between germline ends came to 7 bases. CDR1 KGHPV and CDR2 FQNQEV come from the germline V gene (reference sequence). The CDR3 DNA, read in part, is TGTGCCAGCAGCCGACAAAACGAAAGATTATTT. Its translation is CASSRQNERLF. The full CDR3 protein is CASSRQNERLFF. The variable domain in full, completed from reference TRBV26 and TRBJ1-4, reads NSKVIQTPRYLVKGQGQKAKMRCIPEKGHPVVFWYQQNKNNEFKFLINFQNQEVLQQIDMTEKRFSAECPSNSPCSLEIQSSEAGDSALYLCASSRQNERLFFGHGTKLSVL.

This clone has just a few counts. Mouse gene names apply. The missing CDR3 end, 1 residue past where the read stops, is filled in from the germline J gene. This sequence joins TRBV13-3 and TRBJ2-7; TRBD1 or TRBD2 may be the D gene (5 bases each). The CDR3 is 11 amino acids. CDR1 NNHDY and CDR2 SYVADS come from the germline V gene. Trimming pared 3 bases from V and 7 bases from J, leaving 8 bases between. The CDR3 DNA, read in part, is TGTGCCAGCAGTGGCCGGGGGGAACAGTAC. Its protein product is CASSGRGEQY. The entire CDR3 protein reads CASSGRGEQYF.

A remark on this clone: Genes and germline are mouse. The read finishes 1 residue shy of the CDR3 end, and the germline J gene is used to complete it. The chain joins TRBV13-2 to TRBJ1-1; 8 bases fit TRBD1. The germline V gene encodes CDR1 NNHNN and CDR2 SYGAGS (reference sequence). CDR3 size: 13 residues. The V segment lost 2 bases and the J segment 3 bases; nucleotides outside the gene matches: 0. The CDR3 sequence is CASGEGQDTEVFF. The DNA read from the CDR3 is TGTGCCAGCGGTGAGGGACAGGACACAGAAGTCTTC.

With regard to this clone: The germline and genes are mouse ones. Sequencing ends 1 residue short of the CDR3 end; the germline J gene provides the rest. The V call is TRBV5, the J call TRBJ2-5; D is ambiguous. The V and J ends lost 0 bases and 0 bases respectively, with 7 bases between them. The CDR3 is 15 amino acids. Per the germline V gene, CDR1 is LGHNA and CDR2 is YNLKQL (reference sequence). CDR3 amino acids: CASSQDNLNQDTQYF. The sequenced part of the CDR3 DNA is TGTGCCAGCAGCCAAGACAACCTTAACCAAGACACCCAGTAC.

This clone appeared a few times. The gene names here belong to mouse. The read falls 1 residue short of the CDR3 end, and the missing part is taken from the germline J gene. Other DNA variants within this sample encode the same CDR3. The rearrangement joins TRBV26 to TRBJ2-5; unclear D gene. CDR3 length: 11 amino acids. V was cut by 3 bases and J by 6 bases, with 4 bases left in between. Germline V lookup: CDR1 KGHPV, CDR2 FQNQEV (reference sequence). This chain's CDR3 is CASSLRDTQYF. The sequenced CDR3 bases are TGTGCCAGCAGTCTCCGGGACACCCAGTAC.

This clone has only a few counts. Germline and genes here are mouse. This chain's CDR3 is CASSLWGGRGQNTLYF. The covered CDR3 bases are TGTGCCAGCAGTCTGTGGGGGGGGCGAGGTCAAAACACCTTGTAC. The genes are TRBV26 and TRBJ2-4, with 8 nucleotides matching TRBD2. Read sequence stops 1 residue before the CDR3 end, and the germline J gene provides the missing end. CDR3 length: 16 residues. Trimming removed 1 base from V and 1 base from J; junction bases left unmatched: 4. Germline loops: CDR1 KGHPV, CDR2 FQNQEV (reference sequence).

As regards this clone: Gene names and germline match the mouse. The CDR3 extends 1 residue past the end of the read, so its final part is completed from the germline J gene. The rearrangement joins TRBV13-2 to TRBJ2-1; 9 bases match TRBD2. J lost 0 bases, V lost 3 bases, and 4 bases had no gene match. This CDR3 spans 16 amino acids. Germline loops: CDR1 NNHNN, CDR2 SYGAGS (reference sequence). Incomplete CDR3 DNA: TGTGCCAGCGGTGTGGACTGGGGACCTAACTATGCTGAGCAGTTC. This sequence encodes CASGVDWGPNYAEQF. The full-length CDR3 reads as CASGVDWGPNYAEQFF.

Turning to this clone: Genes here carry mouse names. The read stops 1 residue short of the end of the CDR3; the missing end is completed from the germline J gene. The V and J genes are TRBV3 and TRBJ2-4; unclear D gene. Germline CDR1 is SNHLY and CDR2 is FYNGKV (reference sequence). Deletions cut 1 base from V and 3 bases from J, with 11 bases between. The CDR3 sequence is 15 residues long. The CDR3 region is CASSLDGRGQNTLYF. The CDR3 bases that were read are TGTGCCAGCAGCTTAGATGGGCGAGGGCAAAACACCTTGTAC.